The T cell receptor (beta chain) under discussion was sequenced for a study of human T cells and chemical hapten exposure. On the study more broadly: DPC 0.01% went on the upper back by patch test, with reading at 6 days. The study enrolled mostly female patients with alopecia areata, totalis or universalis.

Worth noting for this clonotype: Its antigen is as yet unknown.

General study findings and limits: The study found that DPC sensitization did not change TCRs above 1 in 1000 frequency.

Trimming cost V 0 bases and J 2 bases, with 11 bases left between them. Germline lookup yields CDR1 LGHNA and CDR2 YNFKEQ. This CDR3 is 16 amino acids long. The time point is: patch test 3, about 24 weeks after DPC sensitization. Treatment reported: therapeutic diphenylcyclopropenone sensitization with weekly scalp DPC. Individual cDNA molecules had unique molecular identifiers attached to them by the library. MiXCR, applied by TCRdb to the RACE reads, yields one record per CDR3 protein. The sample holds about 110,000 distinct CDR3 sequences, 34% seen once. This sequence originates from a man aged 40-49 years with alopecia areata. Some clones in this sample may be carry-over from other donors' samples. Material: whole blood, obtained in connection with sensitization to the hapten diphenylcyclopropenone (DPC). This chain uses TRBV4-2 with TRBJ1-5; no clear D. CDR3 region: CASSQEALYGNQPQHF. The CDR3 region has the DNA TGTGCCAGCAGCCAAGAGGCCCTGTATGGCAATCAGCCCCAGCATTTT.